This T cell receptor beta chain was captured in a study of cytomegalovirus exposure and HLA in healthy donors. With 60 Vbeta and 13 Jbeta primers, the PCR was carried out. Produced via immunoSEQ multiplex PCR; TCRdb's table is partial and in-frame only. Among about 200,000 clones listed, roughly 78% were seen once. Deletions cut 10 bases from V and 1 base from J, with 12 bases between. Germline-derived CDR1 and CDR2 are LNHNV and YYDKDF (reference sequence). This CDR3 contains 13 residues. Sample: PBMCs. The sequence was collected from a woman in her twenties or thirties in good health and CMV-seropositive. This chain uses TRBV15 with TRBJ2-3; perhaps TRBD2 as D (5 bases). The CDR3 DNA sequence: TGTGCCATCACCGGGGTCGGCACAGATACGCAGTATTTT. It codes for CAITGVGTDTQYF.